A selection of T cell receptor beta chains follows, all from one sample in a study of response to subunit inactivated influenza vaccine. One entry per CDR3 protein results from TCRdb running MiXCR on the RT-PCR reads. The sample holds roughly 710,000 distinct CDR3 sequences, 11% to 15% seen once. The sequencing used PBMCs from blood, collected approximately 15 days before vaccination. The source is a man in his fifties who received an inactivated influenza vaccine. The CDR3 runs from the conserved cysteine through the conserved F or W. D genes are given only for firm matches. Clone size is not always given. Where it is, it says once, few, many or a class for expanded clones.

J: TRBJ2-7; V: TRBV20-1; size: few; D: .; CDR3: CSARGRARRGYF; DNA: TGCAGTGCTAGAGGCCGGGCCAGGAGGGGGTACTTC
J: TRBJ2-2; V: TRBV19; size: few; D: .; CDR3: CASSIDRIGELFF; DNA: TGTGCCAGTAGTATTGACCGGATCGGGGAGCTGTTTTTT
J: TRBJ2-7; V: TRBV15; size: few; D: TRBD1; CDR3: CATSRETGVLYEQYF; DNA: TGTGCCACCAGCAGAGAGACAGGGGTCCTCTACGAGCAGTACTTC
J: TRBJ2-2; V: TRBV27; size: .; D: .; CDR3: CASSPAPNTGELFF; DNA: TGTGCCAGCAGTCCAGCACCGAACACCGGGGAGCTGTTTTTT
J: TRBJ1-5; V: TRBV27; size: .; D: .; CDR3: CASRGEGRPNQPQHF; DNA: TGTGCCAGCAGGGGGGAGGGACGGCCTAATCAGCCCCAGCATTTT
J: TRBJ2-4; V: TRBV3-1; size: many; D: TRBD2; CDR3: CASSQTARLAGGYIQYF; DNA: TGTGCCAGCAGCCAGACCGCCCGACTAGCGGGAGGTTACATTCAGTACTTC
J: TRBJ1-4; V: TRBV15; size: few; D: .; CDR3: CATSRAGSGTGEKLFF; DNA: TGTGCCACCAGCAGAGCTGGGTCCGGGACTGGTGAAAAACTGTTTTTT
J: TRBJ2-7; V: TRBV7-8; size: many; D: TRBD2; CDR3: CASGLAGEQYF; DNA: TGTGCCAGCGGGTTAGCGGGCGAGCAGTACTTC
J: TRBJ1-1; V: TRBV6-2/TRBV6-3; size: many; D: .; CDR3: CASSYRGRFSPAFF; DNA: TGTGCCAGCAGTTACAGAGGTCGGTTTTCGCCAGCTTTCTTT
J: TRBJ2-1; V: TRBV20-1; size: .; D: .; CDR3: CSASNGYNEQFF; DNA: TGCAGTGCTAGTAACGGCTACAATGAGCAGTTCTTC
J: TRBJ2-1; V: TRBV20-1; size: .; D: .; CDR3: CSARDQGGARVNEQFF; DNA: TGCAGTGCTAGAGATCAGGGCGGGGCCCGGGTGAATGAGCAGTTCTTC
J: TRBJ2-6; V: TRBV12-3/TRBV12-4; size: few; D: .; CDR3: CASILGGSGANVLTF; DNA: TGTGCCAGCATCTTAGGGGGCTCTGGGGCCAACGTCCTGACTTTC
J: TRBJ2-6; V: TRBV15; size: .; D: TRBD1; CDR3: CATSRKTGTSGANVLTF; DNA: TGTGCCACCAGCAGGAAGACAGGGACCTCTGGGGCCAACGTCCTGACTTTC
J: TRBJ1-2; V: TRBV30; size: few; D: .; CDR3: CAWTINGDYGYTF; DNA: TGTGCCTGGACTATTAACGGAGACTATGGCTACACCTTC
J: TRBJ2-1; V: TRBV15; size: many; D: TRBD2; CDR3: CATQPRAGDYNEQFF; DNA: TGTGCCACCCAACCGAGGGCGGGGGACTACAATGAGCAGTTCTTC
J: TRBJ2-1; V: TRBV18; size: .; D: .; CDR3: CASSPNRLPYNEQFF; DNA: TGTGCCAGCTCACCTAACAGGTTACCCTACAATGAGCAGTTCTTC